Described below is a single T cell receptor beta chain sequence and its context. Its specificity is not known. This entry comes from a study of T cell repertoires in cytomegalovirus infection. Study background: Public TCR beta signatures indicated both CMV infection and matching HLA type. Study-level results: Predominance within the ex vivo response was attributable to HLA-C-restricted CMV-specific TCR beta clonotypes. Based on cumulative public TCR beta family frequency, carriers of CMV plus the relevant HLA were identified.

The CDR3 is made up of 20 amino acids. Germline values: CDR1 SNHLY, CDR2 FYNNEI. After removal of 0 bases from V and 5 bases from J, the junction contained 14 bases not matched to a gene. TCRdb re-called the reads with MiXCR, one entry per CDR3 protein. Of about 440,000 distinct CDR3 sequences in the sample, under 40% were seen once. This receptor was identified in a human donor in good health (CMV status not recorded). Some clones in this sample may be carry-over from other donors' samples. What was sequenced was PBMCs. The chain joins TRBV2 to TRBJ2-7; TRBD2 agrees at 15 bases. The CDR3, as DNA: TGTGCCAGCAGTGAAGCGGTCTTTGGACTAGCGGGGGGGCTCAGGGACGAGCAGTACTTC. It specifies CASSEAVFGLAGGLRDEQYF.